The clone carrying this TCR beta chain was recorded a few times. Trimming removed 0 bases from V and 8 bases from J, with 12 bases in between. The CDR3 is 14 amino acids. Germline CDR1 and CDR2: SNHLY and FYNNEI. Expressed TCRB transcripts got sequenced, as all isolated RNA was reverse transcribed. Libraries were prepared by immunoSEQ multiplex PCR; TCRdb keeps only in-frame clonotypes and omits some of them. The sample includes around 300,000 clones, approximately 8% of them seen just once. This sample was included in a study of beta chain features in type 1 diabetes. The sample consisted of central memory CD4+ T cells from blood. V and J are TRBV2 and TRBJ2-3, with unresolved D. This TCR was recovered from a woman under 30 in good health. CDR3 residues: CASSEATGLGTQYF. CDR3 sequence (DNA): TGTGCCAGCAGTGAAGCGACGGGCTTGGGTACGCAGTATTTT.